These T cell receptor beta chains were read from a single sample in a study of cytomegalovirus exposure and HLA in healthy donors. Here immunoSEQ multiplex PCR was the method, and the copy in TCRdb shows in-frame clones only, minus some. The sample has about 120,000 clones, 63% seen once. Sequencing was carried out using PBMCs. Every receptor here comes from a man aged 40-55 years in good health and CMV-seropositive. Both conserved end residues are part of each CDR3. A D gene is named only where the DNA matches it firmly. Size is omitted from some rows. Given values are once, few, many or a class for expanded clones.

>TRBJ1-3|TRBV7-2|-|few
CASSLSLGNTIYF
TGTGCCAGCAGCTTGTCTCTGGGAAACACCATATATTTT
>TRBJ1-5|TRBV27|TRBD1|few
CASSSGQYSNQPQHF
TGTGCCAGCAGTTCGGGACAGTATAGCAATCAGCCCCAGCATTTT
>TRBJ1-1|TRBV6-4|-|few
CASSEQGNTEAFF
TGTGCCAGCAGTGAACAGGGGAACACTGAAGCTTTCTTT
>TRBJ1-6|TRBV7-3|TRBD1|-
CASSLTGSIYNSPLHF
TGTGCCAGCAGTCTGACAGGGTCGATCTATAATTCACCCCTCCACTTT
>TRBJ2-2|TRBV9|-|-
CASSGRQLNTGELFF
TGTGCCAGCAGCGGGAGGCAGCTCAACACCGGGGAGCTGTTTTTT
>TRBJ1-5|TRBV4-2|-|-
CASSQGQESYSNQPQHF
TGTGCCAGCAGCCAAGGACAGGAGTCCTATAGCAATCAGCCCCAGCATTTT
>TRBJ2-1|TRBV27|TRBD1|few
CASSSIRTGFQNEQFF
TGTGCCAGCAGTTCGATAAGGACAGGGTTTCAGAATGAGCAGTTCTTC
>TRBJ2-5|TRBV2|TRBD1|few
CASSGQGARQETQYF
TGTGCCAGCAGCGGACAGGGGGCTAGGCAAGAGACCCAGTACTTC
>TRBJ2-5|TRBV7-9|TRBD1|-
CASSSRTGGQETQYF
TGTGCCAGCAGCTCCCGGACAGGGGGCCAAGAGACCCAGTACTTC
>TRBJ2-5|TRBV13|TRBD1|-
CASSIGTAQETQYF
TGTGCCAGCAGCATAGGGACAGCCCAAGAGACCCAGTACTTC
>TRBJ2-7|TRBV21-1|-|-
CASSHGGGSSPSYEQYF
TGTGCCAGCAGCCATGGTGGGGGGTCCTCACCTTCCTACGAGCAGTACTTC
>TRBJ2-1|TRBV5-8|-|-
CASSLYVVMGPNEQFF
TGTGCCAGCAGCTTGTATGTGGTCATGGGGCCCAATGAGCAGTTCTTC
>TRBJ2-1|TRBV25-1|-|many
CASSSSGVLYNEQFF
TGTGCCAGCAGTTCATCAGGGGTACTCTACAATGAGCAGTTCTTC
>TRBJ1-4|TRBV4-3|-|-
CASSRQTTPGEKLFF
TGCGCCAGCAGCCGACAGACCACCCCGGGTGAAAAACTGTTTTTT
>TRBJ2-5|TRBV6-6|-|-
CASSYEETQYF
TGTGCCAGCAGTTACGAGGAGACCCAGTACTTC
>TRBJ2-7|TRBV4-1|-|-
CASSERTGNRELYF
TGCGCCAGCAGCGAACGGACCGGGAACAGGGAGCTGTACTTC
>TRBJ2-7|TRBV6-5|TRBD2|-
CASSYSFPGRGYEQYF
TGTGCCAGCAGTTACTCATTCCCGGGGAGGGGTTACGAGCAGTACTTC
>TRBJ2-7|TRBV7-3|TRBD1|-
CASSLDRGPYEQYF
TGTGCCAGCAGCTTAGACAGGGGACCCTACGAGCAGTACTTC
>TRBJ1-2|TRBV6-5|-|once
CASSYRGGGYTF
TGTGCCAGCAGTTACAGGGGAGGAGGCTACACCTTC
>TRBJ1-5|TRBV19|TRBD1|-
CASSLAAGTGVYSNQPQHF
TGTGCCAGTAGTCTCGCCGCCGGGACAGGGGTCTATAGCAATCAGCCCCAGCATTTT
>TRBJ1-2|TRBV2|-|-
CASRTGANYGYTF
TGTGCCAGCAGGACAGGCGCAAACTATGGCTACACCTTC
>TRBJ1-2|TRBV30|-|-
CAHRTLGARGYTF
TGTGCCCATCGGACCCTGGGAGCACGTGGCTACACCTTC
>TRBJ2-3|TRBV6-5|-|-
CASSQTRKDTQYF
TGTGCCAGCAGTCAGACTAGAAAAGATACGCAGTATTTT
>TRBJ2-3|TRBV28|-|-
CASSFQTGTDTQYF
TGTGCCAGCAGTTTTCAGACAGGTACAGATACGCAGTATTTT
>TRBJ1-2|TRBV6-1|TRBD1|-
CASSATGTGGFGYTF
TGTGCCAGCAGTGCAACCGGGACAGGGGGCTTTGGCTACACCTTC
>TRBJ1-4|TRBV30|-|once
CAWSTLNTATNEKLFF
TGTGCCTGGAGTACGCTGAACACAGCAACTAATGAAAAACTGTTTTTT
>TRBJ2-5|TRBV30|TRBD2|once
CAWSGGSGAGETQYF
TGTGCCTGGAGTGGGGGTAGCGGGGCGGGGGAGACCCAGTACTTC
>TRBJ1-1|TRBV11-3|-|few
CASSHSGGGRAFF
TGTGCCAGCAGCCACTCGGGGGGCGGTCGAGCTTTCTTT
>TRBJ1-1|TRBV2|TRBD1|-
CASIDRGNTEAFF
TGTGCCAGCATTGACAGGGGGAACACTGAAGCTTTCTTT
>TRBJ1-4|TRBV7-9|-|-
CASSPGVANEKLFF
TGTGCCAGCAGCCCGGGGGTGGCTAATGAAAAACTGTTTTTT
>TRBJ1-2|TRBV5-6|TRBD1|-
CASSLKGQYYGYTF
TGTGCCAGCAGCTTGAAGGGACAGTACTATGGCTACACCTTC
>TRBJ2-5|TRBV9|TRBD1|few
CASSAGTAQETQYF
TGTGCCAGCAGCGCTGGGACAGCTCAAGAGACCCAGTACTTC
>TRBJ2-3|TRBV18|TRBD1|-
CASSPGQGEDTQYF
TGTGCCAGCTCACCAGGACAGGGGGAAGATACGCAGTATTTT
>TRBJ1-1|TRBV28|-|-
CASTLRVNTEAFF
TGTGCCAGCACCCTGCGGGTGAACACTGAAGCTTTCTTT
>TRBJ2-5|TRBV7-8|-|-
CASSLDHILETQYF
TGTGCCAGCAGCTTAGACCACATATTGGAGACCCAGTACTTC
>TRBJ2-7|TRBV4-1|TRBD1|-
CASSQEGQGFNTYEQYF
TGCGCCAGCAGCCAAGAAGGACAGGGATTTAACACCTACGAGCAGTACTTC
>TRBJ1-4|TRBV5-6|-|-
CASSPSATTHVAGGKLFF
TGTGCCAGCAGCCCGTCCGCCACGACACATGTGGCGGGGGGGAAACTGTTTTTT
>TRBJ2-1|TRBV5-1|TRBD2|-
CASSSEPGLGYNEQFF
TGCGCCAGCAGCTCCGAACCGGGACTAGGATACAATGAGCAGTTCTTC
>TRBJ2-3|TRBV5-6|-|-
CASSPEEGLTQYF
TGTGCCAGCAGCCCTGAGGAGGGGCTTACGCAGTATTTT
>TRBJ2-1|TRBV27|TRBD1|-
CASSSGTGVFF
TGTGCCAGCAGTTCGGGGACAGGGGTCTTCTTC
>TRBJ2-2|TRBV30|TRBD1|-
CAWSGQGGNTGELFF
TGTGCCTGGAGTGGACAGGGGGGGAACACCGGGGAGCTGTTTTTT
>TRBJ2-2|TRBV19|-|-
CASSLDIHTGELFF
TGTGCCAGTAGCCTGGACATACACACCGGGGAGCTGTTTTTT
>TRBJ2-2|TRBV13|TRBD2|-
CASSLGGLWLAGETNTGELFF
TGTGCCAGCAGCTTAGGGGGGCTGTGGCTAGCGGGAGAGACGAACACCGGGGAGCTGTTTTTT